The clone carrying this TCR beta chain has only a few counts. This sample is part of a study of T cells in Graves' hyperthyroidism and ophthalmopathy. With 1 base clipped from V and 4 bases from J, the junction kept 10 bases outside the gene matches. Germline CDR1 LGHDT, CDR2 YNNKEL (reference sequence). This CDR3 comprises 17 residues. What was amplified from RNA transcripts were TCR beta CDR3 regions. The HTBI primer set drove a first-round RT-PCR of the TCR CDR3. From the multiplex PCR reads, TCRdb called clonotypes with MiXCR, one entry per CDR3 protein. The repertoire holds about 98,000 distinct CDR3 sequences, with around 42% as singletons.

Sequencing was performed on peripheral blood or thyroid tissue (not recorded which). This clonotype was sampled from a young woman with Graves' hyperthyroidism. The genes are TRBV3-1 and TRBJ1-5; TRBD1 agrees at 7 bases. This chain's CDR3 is CASSQGLGGGLNQPQHF. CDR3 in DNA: TGTGCCAGCAGCCAAGGGTTAGGAGGGGGCCTTAATCAGCCCCAGCATTTT.